This T cell receptor (beta chain) comes out of a study of T-cell reconstitution after alpha-beta-depleted transplantation in children (dated by TCRdb to about 2016). At the level of the whole study: The study quantitatively tracked T-cell immune reconstitution after TCRalphabeta/CD19-depleted allogeneic hematopoietic cell transplantation in children using TCR repertoire profiling.

Details on this clonotype: Its antigen target is currently unknown. Base-call qualities are not available, and no considerably larger clone is one nucleotide away.

Receptors were amplified or captured by PCR. Sequenced using an Illumina HiSeq 2500. To normalize quantification of the TCRbeta repertoire, the TCR libraries were built with molecular barcoding that relied on unique molecular identifiers. TCRdb ran its own pipeline on the public reads, namely fastp trimming at Q25 and MiXCR clone calling, and kept in-frame beta chains. A single entry per CDR3 protein holds the most common genes and DNA from its merged rows. This sample gives approximately 420,000 distinct CDR3 sequences in total; roughly 11% of them show up just once. The ten largest make up roughly 5.5% of the sample. Per the germline V gene, MNHEY is the CDR1 and SVGAGI is the CDR2. The CDR3 runs 13 amino acids, cysteine and phenylalanine included. Of all the DNA, just the CDR3 is kept, 39 bases in frame from base 1. The V and J ends are trimmed by 0 bases and 7 bases, leaving 9 bases between them.

The chain employs TRBV6-5 and TRBJ2-5, and TRBD2 may be the D gene, going by 6 matching bases. The TCR comes from a human donor who donated a stem cell graft to a child with acute myeloid leukemia. The specimen comprised PBMCs from the stem cell graft donor, sampled from the stem cell graft. The DNA reads TGTGCCAGCAGTTACTCCCCCGGGGGGACCCAGTACTTC. Translation gives CASSYSPGGTQYF.